The source of this T cell receptor beta chain is a study of blood T cell repertoires in COVID-19. Study information: Spain, Italy and the United States supplied samples that represented acute and convalescent COVID-19. In each case, the material was cDNA or gDNA derived from T cells, B-cell-depleted T cells, or PBMCs.

Trimming cost V 5 bases and J 6 bases; bases outside gene matches: 13. Germline-derived CDR1 and CDR2 are MNHNY and SVGAGI (reference sequence). There are 18 residues in the CDR3. Methods used by the authors: Amplifying reference gene primers gave estimates of nucleated cell counts. The table came from immunoSEQ multiplex PCR; TCRdb's copy has only in-frame clones and leaves some out. V, J and clone size were drawn from that table, and D and trimming were deduced from the DNA. The sample records 100,000 or so clones, 65% to 80% being singletons. The sequenced material came from peripheral blood. The receptor was isolated from a man aged 70-80 years with active or convalescent COVID-19. The chain joins TRBV6-6 to TRBJ2-2; 12 bases map to TRBD2. CDR3 loop: CASSPRTSGEAMAGELFF. The CDR3 DNA follows: TGTGCCAGCAGTCCAAGGACTAGCGGGGAGGCAATGGCCGGGGAGCTGTTTTTT.